These 3 T cell receptor beta chains were all obtained from the same sample, sequenced in a study of neurological immune-mediated disorders. TCRdb called the 5' RACE reads again in MiXCR, with one record for every CDR3 protein. The sample holds under 30,000 distinct CDR3 sequences, 5% to 7% seen once. The sequenced material came from PBMCs. These TCRs come from a woman in her thirties or forties in good health.

This clonotype has a count of ten or more. The chain joins TRBV7-6 to TRBJ2-1; unclear D gene. V lost 0 bases and J 7 bases, leaving 4 bases between the germline ends. CDR3 length: 12 residues. Germline CDR1 is SGHVS and CDR2 is FNYEAQ. The CDR3 nucleotides read TGTGCCAGCAGCTTAGCTCCAAATGAGCAGTTCTTC. It is translated as CASSLAPNEQFF.

This clonotype has a count of ten or more. The rearrangement joins TRBV28 to TRBJ1-5; no firm D call. CDR1 MDHEN and CDR2 SYDVKM come from the germline V gene. The CDR3 is 16 amino acids. V lost 7 bases, J lost 0 bases, and 16 bases lay in between. The CDR3 DNA reads as TGTGCCAGCACTCAAACCTCGGGGTTTAGCAATCAGCCCCAGCATTTT. It specifies CASTQTSGFSNQPQHF.

In its sample, this clonotype was seen many times. The chain employs TRBV7-6 and TRBJ2-1; D gene ambiguous. V was cut by 7 bases and J by 9 bases, with 34 bases left in between. Germline V CDR1 and CDR2: SGHVS, FNYEAQ. The CDR3 runs to 19 residues. The CDR3 is CASTSLPRLRVSQLPEQFF. The CDR3 DNA sequence: TGTGCCAGCACCTCCCTACCTAGATTGCGCGTTTCCCAGCTTCCTGAGCAGTTCTTC. Using reference TRBV7-6 and TRBJ2-1 for the parts outside the CDR3, the full variable domain is GAGVSQSPRYKVTKRGQDVALRCDPISGHVSLYWYRQALGQGPEFLTYFNYEAQQDKSGLPNDRFSAERPEGSISTLTIQRTEQRDSAMYRCASTSLPRLRVSQLPEQFFGPGTRLTVL.